The 15 T cell receptor beta chains listed next were all sequenced from one sample in a study of shared clonotypes between healthy human individuals. Here immunoSEQ multiplex PCR was the method, and the copy in TCRdb shows in-frame clones only, minus some. Among nearly 600,000 clones listed, around 95% were seen once. The naive CD8 population came from CD45RO-negative cells selected for CCR7, without terminally differentiated effector memory CD45RA+ cells. The sample consisted of naive CD8+ T cells sorted from blood. These receptors originate from a woman aged 25 to 45 in good health.

CDR3 region: CASSLGLAGGPGDTQYF. The CDR3 DNA is TGTGCCAGCAGTTTAGGGCTAGCGGGAGGGCCAGGAGATACGCAGTATTTT. This chain joins TRBV27 and TRBJ2-3; 12 bases match TRBD2. The V segment lost 2 bases and the J segment 5 bases; nucleotides outside the gene matches: 8. This CDR3 spans 17 amino acids. The V gene's germline CDR1 is MNHEY and CDR2 SMNVEV (reference sequence).

This chain uses TRBV27 with TRBJ2-3; D might be TRBD1 or TRBD2, each matching 5 bases. Trimming pared 6 bases from V and 4 bases from J, leaving 14 bases between. CDR1 MNHEY and CDR2 SMNVEV come from the germline V gene (reference sequence). This CDR3 is 14 amino acids long. CDR3 sequence: CASSSGPVADTQYF. In DNA form, the CDR3 reads TGTGCCAGCAGCTCGGGACCGGTCGCAGATACGCAGTATTTT.

This chain links TRBV5-6 with TRBJ2-7; a weak D match, TRBD1 (6 bases). CDR1 SGHDT and CDR2 YYEEEE come from the germline V gene. Trimming took off 2 bases at V and 6 bases at J, with 12 bases between the two ends. This CDR3 comprises 13 residues. This chain's CDR3 is CASSFRDNREQYF. CDR3 bases: TGTGCCAGCAGCTTCCGGGACAACCGCGAGCAGTACTTC.

A single count supports this clone. The V and J genes are TRBV5-4 and TRBJ2-1, with D possibly matching TRBD1 (5 bases). The CDR3 sequence is 18 residues long. CDR1 and CDR2 from the germline V gene are SGHNT and YYREEE (reference sequence). Trimming stripped 3 bases from V and 0 bases from J, with 19 bases between. The CDR3 reads CASSSKMGPLSSYNEQFF. DNA of the CDR3: TGTGCCAGCAGCTCAAAAATGGGGCCACTCAGCTCCTACAATGAGCAGTTCTTC.

This clone has only one observation. CDR3 sequence reads: CASSILAGGANEQFF. CDR3 in DNA: TGTGCCAGCAGTATCCTAGCGGGAGGGGCGAATGAGCAGTTCTTC. The rearrangement links TRBV27 to TRBJ2-1; 12 positions agree with TRBD2. This CDR3 has 15 residues. The V gene's germline CDR1 is MNHEY and CDR2 SMNVEV (reference sequence). V shed 5 bases and J 7 bases; nucleotides not matched to a gene: 6.

The rearrangement joins TRBV2 to TRBJ1-2; D is unclear. The germline V gene encodes CDR1 SNHLY and CDR2 FYNNEI. Trimming removed 5 bases at V and 0 bases at J, with 13 bases between. The CDR3 covers 15 residues. The CDR3 protein is CASSPTTTANYGYTF. CDR3 coding DNA: TGTGCCAGCAGTCCAACCACCACAGCTAACTATGGCTACACCTTC.

The count of this clone is one. The chain recombines TRBV14 with TRBJ2-1; no reliable D call. CDR3 size: 16 residues. V dropped 2 bases and J dropped 0 bases, with 11 bases sitting between them. Germline V lookup: CDR1 SGHDN, CDR2 FVKESK. This CDR3 reads CASSQYPKSSYNEQFF. The CDR3 coding sequence is TGTGCCAGCAGCCAATATCCGAAAAGCTCCTACAATGAGCAGTTCTTC.

The rearrangement uses TRBV13 and TRBJ2-7, with D possibly being TRBD1 or TRBD2 (5 bases each). The V end lost 4 bases, the J end lost 6 bases, and 19 bases lay between the germline ends. The CDR3 consists of 15 residues. The germline CDR1 and CDR2 sequences are PRHDT and FYEKMQ (reference sequence). CDR3 DNA: TGTGCCAGCAGCTCCGGATCCGGGGCGCCCGGCGAGCAGTACTTC. Encoded protein: CASSSGSGAPGEQYF.

This clone was picked up one time. This rearrangement joins TRBV10-3 to TRBJ2-5; maybe TRBD1 (6 bases). The CDR3 runs to 15 residues. CDR1 ENHRY and CDR2 SYGVKD come from the germline V gene. Trimming stripped 3 bases from V and 4 bases from J, with 15 bases between. CDR3 coding DNA: TGTGCCATCAGTGAAAGGAACAGGGTGGGAGAGACCCAGTACTTC. This encodes CAISERNRVGETQYF.

The chain couples TRBV7-9 to TRBJ2-7, with 7 nucleotides matching TRBD1. CDR3 length: 16 amino acids. From germline, CDR1 is SEHNR and CDR2 FQNEAQ (reference sequence). The ends lost 5 bases at V and 0 bases at J; junction bases unmatched: 10. The CDR3 spells CASSRSTGTVSYEQYF. In nucleotides, the CDR3 is TGTGCCAGCAGCCGATCCACCGGGACAGTCTCCTACGAGCAGTACTTC. The whole variable domain, filled in from reference TRBV7-9 and TRBJ2-7, reads DTGVSQNPRHKITKRGQNVTFRCDPISEHNRLYWYRQTLGQGPEFLTYFQNEAQLEKSRLLSDRFSAERPKGSFSTLEIQRTEQGDSAMYLCASSRSTGTVSYEQYFGPGTRLTVT.

The genes are TRBV6-6 and TRBJ2-7, with D possibly being TRBD2 (6 bases). CDR3 size: 15 residues. V lost 0 bases, J lost 0 bases, and 9 bases lay in between. Per the germline V gene, CDR1 is MNHNY and CDR2 is SVGAGI (reference sequence). The DNA of the CDR3 is TGTGCCAGCAGTTACTCGGACGGGAGCTCCTACGAGCAGTACTTC. Protein sequence: CASSYSDGSSYEQYF.

This clone is a singleton in its sample. This chain links TRBV6-5 with TRBJ2-7, with 8 bases that match TRBD2. The germline V gene encodes CDR1 MNHEY and CDR2 SVGAGI. This CDR3 is 16 amino acids long. J gave up 0 bases and V 4 bases, and 8 bases lay outside the gene matches. DNA for the CDR3: TGTGCCAGCAGTTCGGCCCCGGGACTAGTCTCCTACGAGCAGTACTTC. It is translated as CASSSAPGLVSYEQYF.

J is TRBJ2-3 and V is TRBV6-1, with 9 bases matching TRBD1. Germline values: CDR1 MNHNS, CDR2 SASEGT. V lost 3 bases and J lost 3; bases outside the gene matches: 10. The CDR3 runs 17 residues. The CDR3 DNA sequence: TGTGCCAGCAGTGACGGGACAGGGCGATTTGGGACAGATACGCAGTATTTT. Its protein is CASSDGTGRFGTDTQYF.

The chain links TRBV7-8 to TRBJ2-7; D is possibly TRBD2 (5 bases). V lost 1 base to trimming and J lost 5 bases, with 9 bases between them. Looked up from germline, CDR1 is SGHVS and CDR2 is FQNEAQ. The length of the CDR3 is 13 residues. CDR3 in DNA: TGTGCCAGCAGCTTAGAAGACTACCACGAGCAGTACTTC. It yields the protein CASSLEDYHEQYF.

The chain employs TRBV6-5 and TRBJ2-7; 7 bases map to TRBD2. J gave up 3 bases and V 5 bases, and 7 bases lay outside the gene matches. The CDR3 extends over 14 amino acids. Looked up from germline, CDR1 is MNHEY and CDR2 is SVGAGI. CDR3 coding DNA: TGTGCCAGCAGTACCCGGACTAGTTTCTACGAGCAGTACTTC. Protein product: CASSTRTSFYEQYF.